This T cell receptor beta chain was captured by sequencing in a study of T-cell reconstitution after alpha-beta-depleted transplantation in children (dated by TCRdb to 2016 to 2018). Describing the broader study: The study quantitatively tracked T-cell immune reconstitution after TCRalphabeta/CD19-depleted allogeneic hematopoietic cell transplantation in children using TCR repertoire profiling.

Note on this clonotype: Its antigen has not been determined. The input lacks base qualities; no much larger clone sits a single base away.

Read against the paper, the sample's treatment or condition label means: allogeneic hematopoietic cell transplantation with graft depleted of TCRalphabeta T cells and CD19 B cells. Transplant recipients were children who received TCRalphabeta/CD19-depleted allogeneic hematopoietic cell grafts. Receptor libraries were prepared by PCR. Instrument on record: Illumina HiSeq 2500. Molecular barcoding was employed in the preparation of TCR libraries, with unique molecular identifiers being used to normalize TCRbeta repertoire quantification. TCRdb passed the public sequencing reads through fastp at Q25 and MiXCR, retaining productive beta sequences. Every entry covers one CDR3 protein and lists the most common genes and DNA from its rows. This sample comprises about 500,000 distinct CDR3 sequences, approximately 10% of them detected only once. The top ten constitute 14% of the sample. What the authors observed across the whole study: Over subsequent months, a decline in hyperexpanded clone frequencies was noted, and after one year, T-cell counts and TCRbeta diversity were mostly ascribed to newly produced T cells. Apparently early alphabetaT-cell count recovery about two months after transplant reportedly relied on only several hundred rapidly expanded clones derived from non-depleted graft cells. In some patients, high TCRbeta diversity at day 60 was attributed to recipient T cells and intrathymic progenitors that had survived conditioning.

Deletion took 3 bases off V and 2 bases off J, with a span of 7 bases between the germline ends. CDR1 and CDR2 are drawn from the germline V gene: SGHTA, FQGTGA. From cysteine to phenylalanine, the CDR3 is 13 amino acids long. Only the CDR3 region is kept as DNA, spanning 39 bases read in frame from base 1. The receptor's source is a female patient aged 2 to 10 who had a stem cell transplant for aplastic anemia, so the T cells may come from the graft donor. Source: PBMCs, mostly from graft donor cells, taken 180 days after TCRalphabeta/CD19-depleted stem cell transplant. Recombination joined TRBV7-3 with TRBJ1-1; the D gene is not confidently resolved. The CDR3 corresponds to CASSLGYNTEAFF. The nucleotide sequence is TGTGCCAGCAGCTTGGGTTATAACACTGAAGCTTTCTTT.